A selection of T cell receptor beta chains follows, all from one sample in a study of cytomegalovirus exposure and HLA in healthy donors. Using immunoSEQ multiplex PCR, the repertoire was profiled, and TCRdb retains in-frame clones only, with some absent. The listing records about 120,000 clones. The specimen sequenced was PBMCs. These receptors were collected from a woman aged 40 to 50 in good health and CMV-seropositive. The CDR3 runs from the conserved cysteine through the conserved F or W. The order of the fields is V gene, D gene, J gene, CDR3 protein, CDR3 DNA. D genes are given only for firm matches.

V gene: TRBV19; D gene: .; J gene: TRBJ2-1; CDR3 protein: CASTVHAGAGSYNEQFF; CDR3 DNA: TGTGCCAGTACCGTCCACGCGGGGGCAGGCTCCTACAATGAGCAGTTCTTC
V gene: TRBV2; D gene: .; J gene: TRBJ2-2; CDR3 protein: CASSGLFVGQGGTGELFF; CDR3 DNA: TGTGCCAGCAGTGGTCTATTTGTCGGGCAGGGGGGCACCGGGGAGCTGTTTTTT
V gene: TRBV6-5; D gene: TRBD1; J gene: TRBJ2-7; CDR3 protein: CASSRTGLTYEQYF; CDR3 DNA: TGTGCCAGCAGCCGGACAGGCCTAACCTACGAGCAGTACTTC
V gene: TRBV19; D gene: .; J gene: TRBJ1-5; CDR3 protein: CASSMEAARNQPQHF; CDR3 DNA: TGTGCCAGTAGCATGGAGGCAGCGCGTAATCAGCCCCAGCATTTT
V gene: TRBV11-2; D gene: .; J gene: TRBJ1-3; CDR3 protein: CASSLDTSFSGNTIYF; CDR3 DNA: TGTGCCAGCAGCTTAGACACTTCCTTCTCTGGAAACACCATATATTTT
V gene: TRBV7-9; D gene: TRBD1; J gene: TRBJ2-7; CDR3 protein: CASSLGDSQGEQYF; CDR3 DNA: TGTGCCAGCAGCTTAGGGGACAGCCAGGGGGAGCAGTACTTC
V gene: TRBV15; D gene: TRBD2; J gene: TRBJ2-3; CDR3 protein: CATSRDYSGREDTQYF; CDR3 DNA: TGTGCCACCAGCAGAGATTACAGTGGGAGGGAAGATACGCAGTATTTT
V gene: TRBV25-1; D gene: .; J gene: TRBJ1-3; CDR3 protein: CASSGGGGNTIYF; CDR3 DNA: TGTGCCAGCAGTGGAGGGGGTGGAAACACCATATATTTT
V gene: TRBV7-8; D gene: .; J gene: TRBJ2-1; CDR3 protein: CASSLQDDEQFF; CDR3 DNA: TGTGCCAGCAGCCTACAGGACGATGAGCAGTTCTTC
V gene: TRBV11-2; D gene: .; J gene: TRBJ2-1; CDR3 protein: CASSQQSAEQFF; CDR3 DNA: TGTGCCAGCAGCCAACAAAGCGCGGAGCAGTTCTTC
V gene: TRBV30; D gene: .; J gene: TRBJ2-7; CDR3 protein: CACRDSPYEQYF; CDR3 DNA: TGTGCCTGCCGGGACTCACCCTACGAGCAGTACTTC
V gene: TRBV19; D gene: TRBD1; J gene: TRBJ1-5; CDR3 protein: CASSPPQGRQPQHF; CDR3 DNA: TGTGCCAGTAGTCCGCCACAGGGGCGTCAGCCCCAGCATTTT
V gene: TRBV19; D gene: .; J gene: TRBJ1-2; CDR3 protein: CASSPPGRKGIGYTF; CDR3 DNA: TGTGCCAGTAGCCCCCCCGGGAGGAAAGGGATAGGCTACACCTTC
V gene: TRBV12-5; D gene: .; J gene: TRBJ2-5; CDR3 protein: CASEDSGGSETQYF; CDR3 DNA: TGTGCTAGTGAGGATTCGGGGGGCTCGGAGACCCAGTACTTC
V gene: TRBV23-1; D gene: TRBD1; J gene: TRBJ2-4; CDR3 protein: CASSADRGLTNIQYF; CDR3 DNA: TGCGCCAGCAGCGCTGACAGGGGTCTGACTAACATTCAGTACTTC
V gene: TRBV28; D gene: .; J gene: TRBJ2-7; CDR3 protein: CASSLNSRPHYEQYF; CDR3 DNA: TGTGCCAGCAGCTTAAATTCTCGGCCCCACTACGAGCAGTACTTC
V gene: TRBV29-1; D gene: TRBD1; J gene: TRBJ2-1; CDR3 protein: CSAQTGASYNEQFF; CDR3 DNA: TGCAGCGCCCAGACAGGGGCTTCCTACAATGAGCAGTTCTTC
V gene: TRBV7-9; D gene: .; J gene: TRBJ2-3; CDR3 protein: CASSPQPPGSTDTQYF; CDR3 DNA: TGTGCCAGCAGCCCCCAACCCCCGGGTAGCACAGATACGCAGTATTTT
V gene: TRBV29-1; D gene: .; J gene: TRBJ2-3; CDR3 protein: CSVGVGHFTDTQYF; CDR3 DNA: TGCAGCGTTGGCGTGGGACACTTCACAGATACGCAGTATTTT
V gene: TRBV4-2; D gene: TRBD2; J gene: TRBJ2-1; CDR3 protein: CASTPRTSGYNEQFF; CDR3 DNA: TGTGCCAGCACCCCCCGGACTAGCGGTTACAATGAGCAGTTCTTC
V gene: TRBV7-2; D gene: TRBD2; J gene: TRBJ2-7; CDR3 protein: CASSLTSGDYEQYF; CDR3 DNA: TGTGCCAGCAGCCTAACTAGCGGAGACTACGAGCAGTACTTC
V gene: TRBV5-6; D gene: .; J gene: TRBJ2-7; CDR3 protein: CASSLVPGYYEQYF; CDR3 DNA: TGTGCCAGCAGCTTGGTTCCAGGGTACTACGAGCAGTACTTC
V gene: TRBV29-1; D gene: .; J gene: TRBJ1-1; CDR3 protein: CSVWTIQMNTEAFF; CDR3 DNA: TGCAGCGTCTGGACAATTCAGATGAACACTGAAGCTTTCTTT
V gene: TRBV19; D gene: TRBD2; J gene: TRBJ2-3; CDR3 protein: CASSIILAGISADTQYF; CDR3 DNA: TGTGCCAGTAGTATCATCCTAGCGGGTATCTCGGCAGATACGCAGTATTTT